Sequencing of this T cell receptor beta chain was carried out in a study of T cell responses to AZD1222 COVID-19 vaccine. Only in-frame clones appear in the TCRdb table, and some are missing; sequencing was by immunoSEQ multiplex PCR. The sample carries about 150,000 clones, about 87% recorded once. Germline CDR1 is LNHDA and CDR2 is SQIVND (reference sequence). CDR3 length: 12 amino acids. V lost 3 bases, J lost 8 bases, and 10 bases lay in between. The chain is built from TRBV19 and TRBJ1-2, with D unresolved. Specimen: peripheral blood, collected on day 0 of AZD1222 vaccination. The clonotype was recovered from an adult in good health. The CDR3 sequence: CASSMGRRGYTF. In nucleotides, the CDR3 is TGTGCCAGTAGTATGGGCAGAAGAGGCTACACCTTC.